The clone carrying this T cell receptor beta chain was found a few times. No antigen is known for it. The sample comes from a study of T cells after yellow fever vaccination. Study-wide results and limits: Detected again after the booster were most primary-vaccination clones, at 95% to 96% CD4 and nearly 90% CD8. A weaker secondary response peaked on day 5, the primary on day 15.

TCRdb re-called the 5' RACE reads with MiXCR, one entry per CDR3 protein. The sample has about 340,000 distinct CDR3 sequences, over 8% seen once. CDR3 length equals 12 residues. Germline assignment: CDR1 SQVTM and CDR2 ANQGSEA. V lost 4 bases and J lost 5, with 11 bases in between. The chain recombines TRBV29-1 with TRBJ2-5, with D uncertain. Sequenced here: PBMCs, sampled on the day of the first yellow fever vaccination. The sequence came from a man aged 18 to 30 who received the YFV17D yellow fever vaccine. DNA for the CDR3: TGCAGCGTTGGGCCCGGGCGCGAGACCCAGTACTTC. Translation: CSVGPGRETQYF. The variable domain in full, with the rest retrieved from reference TRBV29-1 and TRBJ2-5, is SAVISQKPSRDICQRGTSLTIQCQVDSQVTMMFWYRQQPGQSLTLIATANQGSEATYESGFVIDKFPISRPNLTFSTLTVSNMSPEDSSIYLCSVGPGRETQYFGPGTRLLVL.